What follows is one TCR beta chain and its context. Compared with germline, one end of the junction differs, possibly owing to a read error. The CDR3 end lies 3 residues beyond the end of the read and is filled in from the germline J gene. Other DNA sequences in the same sample also yield this CDR3. Sequencing input was equivalent genomic DNA from CVID and controls. The method was immunoSEQ multiplex PCR; TCRdb's version includes in-frame clones alone and lacks a portion of them. Listed for the sample are 30,000 to 35,000 clones, none seen a single time. This CDR3 spans 17 amino acids. Germline CDR1 reads SSHAT; CDR2 reads FNYEAQ (reference sequence). This sample is drawn from a study of T cell clonality in common variable immunodeficiency.

The sequence was collected from a person aged 18-70 years in good health. The V and J genes are TRBV7-7 and TRBJ2-3; 15 bases align to TRBD2. Sequencing was done on a sample of peripheral blood mononuclear cells. The CDR3 loop reads CASSPGGLAGGADTQYF. CDR3 bases read: TGTGCTAGCAGCCCAGGGGGACTAGCGGGAGGCGCAGATACG. The full variable domain, with the rest looked up from reference TRBV7-7 and TRBJ2-3, is GAGVSQSPRYKVTKRGQDVTLRCDPISSHATLYWYQQALGQGPEFLTYFNYEAQPDKSGLPSDRFSAERPEGSISTLTIQRTEQRDSAMYRCASSPGGLAGGADTQYFGPGTRLTVL.